The 24 T cell receptor beta chains below were found in one sample sequenced in a study of glioma-infiltrating T cells after dendritic cell vaccination. Some clones are missing from TCRdb's copy, which holds only in-frame ones; the method was immunoSEQ multiplex PCR. The data contain approximately 67,000 clones, 65% to 90% of them singletons. Specimen: blood, collected before dendritic cell vaccination. These receptors all come from a human donor with glioblastoma.

This clone was picked up one time. V is TRBV5-6 and J is TRBJ2-7; TRBD1 aligns across 10 bases. The CDR3 sequence is 16 residues long. Germline V gene data show CDR1 as SGHDT and CDR2 as YYEEEE. V gave up 5 bases and J gave up 3 bases; unmatched junction bases: 11. Here the CDR3 reads CASSPGRGQGYYEQYF. The CDR3, as DNA: TGTGCCAGCAGTCCCGGGAGGGGACAGGGGTACTACGAGCAGTACTTC.

This clone appeared a few times. V is TRBV6-6 and J is TRBJ1-5, with TRBD1 matching over 8 bases. After removal of 7 bases from V and 7 bases from J, the junction contained 6 bases not matched to a gene. Germline V lookup: CDR1 MNHNY, CDR2 SVGAGI (reference sequence). This CDR3 has 13 residues. CDR3 coding DNA: TGTGCCAGCAACCCAGGGGGCAGGCAGCCCCAGCATTTT. Translating it yields CASNPGGRQPQHF.

This clone appeared a single time. This sequence joins TRBV6-1 and TRBJ2-5; tentatively, D is TRBD1 (6 bases). Looked up from germline, CDR1 is MNHNS and CDR2 is SASEGT. The CDR3 totals 14 residues. V lost 0 bases, J lost 1 base, and 6 bases lay in between. CDR3 protein: CASSEADSQETQYF. The DNA of the CDR3 is TGTGCCAGCAGTGAAGCGGACAGCCAAGAGACCCAGTACTTC.

This chain uses TRBV15 with TRBJ1-3; 8 nucleotides align to TRBD1. Germline V gene lookup returns CDR1 LNHNV and CDR2 YYDKDF (reference sequence). V dropped 2 bases and J dropped 4; count of bases not matched to a gene: 13. The CDR3 consists of 18 residues. The CDR3 region has the DNA TGTGCCACCAGCAGAAACTTAGGACAGGGATCGGAAGGAAACACCATATATTTT. It codes for CATSRNLGQGSEGNTIYF.

The chain recombines TRBV4-2 with TRBJ1-3; the D gene is possibly TRBD1 (6 bases). This CDR3 region has 16 residues. From germline, CDR1 is LGHNA and CDR2 YNFKEQ. Trimming shortened V by 0 bases and J by 0 bases, and 9 bases separated the two germline ends. Written as DNA, the CDR3 is TGTGCCAGCAGCCAAGAGGGGGCTTACTCTGGAAACACCATATATTTT. This gives the protein CASSQEGAYSGNTIYF.

The chain combines TRBV5-5 with TRBJ1-4; weak D call: TRBD1 (5 bases). Germline V CDR1 and CDR2: SGHKS, YYEKEE (reference sequence). Between the trimmed V and J ends, which lost 4 bases and 1 base, there was a span of 14 bases. The CDR3 loop spans 16 amino acids. The CDR3 nucleotides are TGTGCCAGCAGCGGAGGAGGGACTTTAACTAATGAAAAACTGTTTTTT. Its protein is CASSGGGTLTNEKLFF.

This clone was detected a few times. This chain joins TRBV14 and TRBJ2-5, with D possibly matching TRBD2 (6 bases). CDR1 SGHDN and CDR2 FVKESK come from the germline V gene. V was cut by 1 base and J by 2 bases, with 11 bases left in between. The CDR3 runs 15 residues. The CDR3 nucleotides read TGTGCCAGCAGCCAAGTCGGGCTAGCGCAAGAGACCCAGTACTTC. It specifies CASSQVGLAQETQYF. Complete variable domain (other parts from reference TRBV14 and TRBJ2-5): EAGVTQFPSHSVIEKGQTVTLRCDPISGHDNLYWYRRVMGKEIKFLLHFVKESKQDESGMPNNRFLAERTGGTYSTLKVQPAELEDSGVYFCASSQVGLAQETQYFGPGTRLLVL.

V gene TRBV15 combines with J gene TRBJ2-3; 7 bases map to TRBD1. The CDR3 extends over 15 amino acids. Trimming took 0 bases from V and 3 from J; bases not matched to a gene: 3. CDR1 and CDR2 (germline): LNHNV, YYDKDF (reference sequence). CDR3 sequence reads: CATSREGQLTDTQYF. The CDR3 DNA reads as TGTGCCACCAGCAGAGAGGGACAGTTAACAGATACGCAGTATTTT.

The chain recombines TRBV14 with TRBJ2-7; D may be TRBD2 (5 bases). Germline-derived CDR1 and CDR2 are SGHDN and FVKESK. The CDR3 has 12 amino acids. V was trimmed by 4 bases and J by 7 bases, leaving 11 bases between them. The CDR3, as DNA: TGTGCCAGCAGCCTGACCTGGAGGGAGCAGTACTTC. Protein: CASSLTWREQYF.

This sequence joins TRBV29-1 and TRBJ1-1; 10 bases match TRBD1. The V segment lost 8 bases and the J segment 7 bases; nucleotides outside the gene matches: 13. The CDR3 length is 14 residues. The germline V gene has CDR1 SQVTM and CDR2 ANQGSEA. CDR3 nucleotides: TGCAGCATTGGACAGGGGGTTGGTTCTGGTGAAGCTTTCTTT. The encoded protein is CSIGQGVGSGEAFF.

The chain recombines TRBV15 with TRBJ2-2; 11 positions match TRBD2. The CDR3 loop spans 18 amino acids. Per the germline V gene, CDR1 is LNHNV and CDR2 is YYDKDF (reference sequence). J was trimmed by 0 bases and V by 1 base; bases with no gene match: 4. The chain's CDR3 is CATSRVNSGGANTGELFF. CDR3 in DNA: TGTGCCACCAGCAGAGTAAATAGCGGGGGGGCGAACACCGGGGAGCTGTTTTTT.

The chain uses TRBV7-2 and TRBJ2-3, with 7 bases fitting TRBD2. Germline CDR1 reads SGHTA; CDR2 reads FQGNSA. Trimming cost V 0 bases and J 2 bases; bases outside gene matches: 8. The CDR3 covers 17 residues. CDR3 bases: TGTGCCAGCAGCTTAGCGTTCGGTAGCGGGTCCACAGATACGCAGTATTTT. This translates into CASSLAFGSGSTDTQYF.

This chain connects TRBV14 to TRBJ1-1; 7 bases map to TRBD1. The V and J ends lost 0 bases and 0 bases, in that order; junction bases with no gene match: 4. Germline lookup yields CDR1 SGHDN and CDR2 FVKESK. The CDR3 totals 16 residues. The CDR3 DNA follows: TGTGCCAGCAGCCAAGATGGAGGGACAGTGAACACTGAAGCTTTCTTT. Translation gives CASSQDGGTVNTEAFF.

This clone turned up a few times. The chain links TRBV5-1 to TRBJ1-2, with 7 bases that match TRBD1. Germline CDR1 and CDR2: SGHRS and YFSETQ. V shed 4 bases and J 8 bases; nucleotides not matched to a gene: 8. The CDR3 runs to 13 residues. CDR3 sequence (DNA): TGCGCCAGCAGCCGACTCGACAGGGACGGCTACACCTTC. This sequence encodes CASSRLDRDGYTF.

The chain joins TRBV14 to TRBJ2-2; D not resolved. V shed 4 bases and J shed 7 bases, with 13 bases lying between them. This CDR3 contains 14 residues. Germline-derived CDR1 and CDR2 are SGHDN and FVKESK. CDR3 in amino acids: CASSLNTDGGELFF. For the CDR3, the DNA is TGTGCCAGCAGCCTCAATACAGACGGCGGGGAGCTGTTTTTT.

The chain joins TRBV4-2 to TRBJ1-4, with D hard to call. V was pared by 0 bases and J by 2 bases, with 4 bases between. CDR1 is LGHNA, CDR2 YNFKEQ, per germline. The CDR3 sequence is 14 residues long. CDR3 bases: TGTGCCAGCAGCCAAGACGGTACTAATGAAAAACTGTTTTTT. This gives the protein CASSQDGTNEKLFF.

The chain is built from TRBV5-4 and TRBJ1-1, with D maybe TRBD1 (5 bases). The CDR3 has 15 residues. Germline V CDR1 and CDR2: SGHNT, YYREEE (reference sequence). The ends were cut back, 0 bases at V and 0 bases at J, with 9 bases in the middle. The CDR3 DNA follows: TGTGCCAGCAGCTTGGGACAGATTATGAACACTGAAGCTTTCTTT. Translated, it gives CASSLGQIMNTEAFF.

The chain is built from TRBV7-9 and TRBJ2-5; D is perhaps TRBD1 (5 bases). The CDR3 spans 15 residues. Germline V CDR1 and CDR2: SEHNR, FQNEAQ (reference sequence). With 5 bases removed from V and 3 bases from J, the gap between germline ends came to 16 bases. CDR3 protein: CASSPRAEMKETQYF. The CDR3 DNA sequence: TGTGCCAGCAGCCCCAGGGCTGAAATGAAAGAGACCCAGTACTTC.

The CDR3 nucleotides read TGTGCCAGCTCACCAGCGGGGCGGAGCACAGATACGCAGTATTTT. This gives the protein CASSPAGRSTDTQYF. The rearrangement links TRBV18 to TRBJ2-3, with D maybe TRBD2 (6 bases). This CDR3 has 15 residues. The V end was cut by 2 bases, the J end by 0 bases, with 9 bases between. Germline assignment: CDR1 KGHSH and CDR2 LQKENI.

This chain links TRBV6-5 with TRBJ1-3; 7 bases line up with TRBD1. The V gene end was trimmed by 5 bases and the J gene end by 0 bases; junction bases not matched to a gene: 4. Germline V gene sequence: CDR1 MNHEY, CDR2 SVGAGI. The CDR3 is made up of 15 amino acids. CDR3 DNA sequence: TGTGCCAGCAGTCGTGGACAGGTCTCTGGAAACACCATATATTTT. Translating it yields CASSRGQVSGNTIYF.

The rearrangement links TRBV5-1 to TRBJ1-4; D may be TRBD1 (6 bases). In germline, CDR1 is SGHRS, CDR2 YFSETQ. The CDR3 loop spans 14 amino acids. Trimming pared 1 base from V and 5 bases from J, leaving 9 bases between. CDR3 DNA: TGCGCCAGCAGCTTGCGGCAGGGGAATGAAAAACTGTTTTTT. It yields the protein CASSLRQGNEKLFF.

The chain has TRBV15 and TRBJ2-3; TRBD2 might be the D (6 bases). This CDR3 is built from 15 residues. Germline CDR1 LNHNV, CDR2 YYDKDF (reference sequence). Deletions cut 4 bases from V and 0 bases from J, with 11 bases between. CDR3 nucleotide sequence: TGTGCCACCAGCAATAGGAGGGCCAGCACAGATACGCAGTATTTT. It translates to CATSNRRASTDTQYF.

The chain uses TRBV7-2 and TRBJ2-5, with 8 bases identical to TRBD2. There are 16 residues in the CDR3. Germline V gene lookup returns CDR1 SGHTA and CDR2 FQGNSA. The V and J ends lost 6 bases and 3 bases, in that order; junction bases with no gene match: 12. CDR3 in amino acids: CASSSIRGGREETQYF. CDR3 bases: TGTGCCAGCAGTTCTATTCGGGGGGGAAGGGAAGAGACCCAGTACTTC.

This chain links TRBV2 with TRBJ2-5; TRBD2 aligns across 10 bases. Germline-derived CDR1 and CDR2 are SNHLY and FYNNEI. The CDR3 extends over 16 amino acids. V trimming: 0 bases; J trimming: 11 bases; junction bases outside the gene matches: 12. CDR3 amino acids: CASSEARLAGAGEQYF. The CDR3 DNA follows: TGTGCCAGCAGTGAAGCGCGCCTAGCGGGGGCTGGGGAGCAGTACTTC.